This paragraph covers one T cell receptor beta chain sequence. The data originate from a study of T cell responses to AZD1222 COVID-19 vaccine. Sequencing used immunoSEQ multiplex PCR; TCRdb keeps in-frame clones, though not all of them. The table lists 140,000 to 150,000 clones, around 87% of them singletons, with roughly 1.7% in the top ten. This CDR3 is 18 amino acids long. V lost 0 bases and J lost 2; bases outside the gene matches: 9. From germline, CDR1 is LGHDT and CDR2 YNNKEL (reference sequence). The receptor was derived from an adult in good health. The material was peripheral blood, obtained on day 0 of AZD1222 vaccination. V usage is TRBV3-1 (or the pseudogene TRBV3-2) and J usage is TRBJ1-3, with 8 bases lining up with TRBD1. The CDR3 DNA sequence: TGTGCCAGCAGCCAAGAGTTTGGACAGGGAGCCCCTGGAAACACCATATATTTT. It translates to CASSQEFGQGAPGNTIYF.